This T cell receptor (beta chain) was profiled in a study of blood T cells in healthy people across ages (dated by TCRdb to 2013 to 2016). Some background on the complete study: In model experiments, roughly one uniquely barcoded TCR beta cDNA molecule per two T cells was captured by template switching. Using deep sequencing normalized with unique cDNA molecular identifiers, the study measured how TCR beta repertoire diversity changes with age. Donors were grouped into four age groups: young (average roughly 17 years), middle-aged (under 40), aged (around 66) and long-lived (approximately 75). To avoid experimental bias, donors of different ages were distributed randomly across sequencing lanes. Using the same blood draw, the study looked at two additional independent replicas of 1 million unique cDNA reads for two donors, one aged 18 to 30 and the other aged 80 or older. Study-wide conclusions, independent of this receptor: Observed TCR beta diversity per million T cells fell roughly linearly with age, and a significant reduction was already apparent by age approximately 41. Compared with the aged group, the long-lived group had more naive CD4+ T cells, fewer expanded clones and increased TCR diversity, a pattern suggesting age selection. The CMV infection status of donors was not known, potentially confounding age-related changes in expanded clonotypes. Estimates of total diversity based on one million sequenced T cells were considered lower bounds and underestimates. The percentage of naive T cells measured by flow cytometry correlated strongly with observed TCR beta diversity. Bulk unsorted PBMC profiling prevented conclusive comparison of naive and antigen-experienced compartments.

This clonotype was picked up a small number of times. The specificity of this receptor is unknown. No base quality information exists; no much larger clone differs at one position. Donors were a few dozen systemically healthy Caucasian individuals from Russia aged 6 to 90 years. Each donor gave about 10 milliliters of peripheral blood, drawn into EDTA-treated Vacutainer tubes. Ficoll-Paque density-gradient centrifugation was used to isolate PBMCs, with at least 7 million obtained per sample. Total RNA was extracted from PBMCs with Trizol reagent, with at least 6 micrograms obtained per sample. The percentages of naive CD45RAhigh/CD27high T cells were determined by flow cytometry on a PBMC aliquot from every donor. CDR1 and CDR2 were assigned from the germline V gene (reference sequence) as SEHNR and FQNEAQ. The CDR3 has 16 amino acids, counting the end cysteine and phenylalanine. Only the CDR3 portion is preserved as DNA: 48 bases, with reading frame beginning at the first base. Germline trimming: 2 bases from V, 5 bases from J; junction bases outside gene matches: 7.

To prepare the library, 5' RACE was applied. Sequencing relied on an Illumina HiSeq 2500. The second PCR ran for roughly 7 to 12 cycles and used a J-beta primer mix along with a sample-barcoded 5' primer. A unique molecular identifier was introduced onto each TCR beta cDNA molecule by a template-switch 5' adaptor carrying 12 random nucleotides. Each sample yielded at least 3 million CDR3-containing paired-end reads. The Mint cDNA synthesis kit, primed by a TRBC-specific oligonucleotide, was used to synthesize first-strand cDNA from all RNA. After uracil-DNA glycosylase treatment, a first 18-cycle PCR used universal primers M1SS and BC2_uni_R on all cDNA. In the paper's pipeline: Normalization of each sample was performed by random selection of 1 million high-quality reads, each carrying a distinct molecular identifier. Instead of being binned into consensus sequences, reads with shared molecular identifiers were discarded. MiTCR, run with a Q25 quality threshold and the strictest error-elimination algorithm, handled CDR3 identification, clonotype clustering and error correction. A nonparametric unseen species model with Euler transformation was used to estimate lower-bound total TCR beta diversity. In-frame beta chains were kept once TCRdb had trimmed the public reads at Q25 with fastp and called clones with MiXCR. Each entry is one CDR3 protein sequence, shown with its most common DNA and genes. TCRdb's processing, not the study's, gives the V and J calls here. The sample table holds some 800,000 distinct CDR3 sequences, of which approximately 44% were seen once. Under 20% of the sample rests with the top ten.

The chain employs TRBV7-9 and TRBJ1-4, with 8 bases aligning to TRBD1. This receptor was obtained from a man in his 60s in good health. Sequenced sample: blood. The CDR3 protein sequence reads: CASSLRAGTGNEKLFF. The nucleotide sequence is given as TGTGCCAGCAGCTTAAGGGCCGGGACAGGAAATGAAAAACTGTTTTTT.